This passage covers 2 T cell receptor beta chains from one sample sequenced in a study of monozygotic twins with inflammatory bowel disease. TCRdb re-analyzed the 5' RACE reads; it lists each CDR3 protein once, without DNA. Here the sample table reports some 89,000 distinct CDR3 sequences. Sequenced sample: blood. The receptors stem from a human donor with ulcerative colitis or Crohn's disease, or a healthy co-twin of an affected twin (not recorded which).

Here the CDR3 reads CSARGGGVSPLHF. The rearrangement links TRBV20-1 to TRBJ1-6; the D call from TCRdb, TRBD1, cannot be confirmed without DNA. CDR1 and CDR2 (germline): DFQATT, SNEGSKA (reference sequence). The CDR3 extends over 13 amino acids.

The V call is TRBV6-4, the J call TRBJ1-5. The CDR3 length is 13 residues. Germline lookup yields CDR1 MRHNA and CDR2 SNTAGT. CDR3 sequence: CASAGRLNQPQHF.